A single T cell receptor (beta chain) is shown here with its context. The CDR3 totals 14 residues. V lost 5 bases to trimming and J lost 5 bases, with 12 bases between them. Germline-derived CDR1 and CDR2 are SEHNR and FQNEAQ (reference sequence). The sample belongs to a study of blood T cell repertoires in COVID-19. Source study methods: Cell counts per sample came from amplifying reference gene primers. Using immunoSEQ multiplex PCR, the repertoire was profiled, and TCRdb retains in-frame clones only, with some absent. The V and J calls and clone size come from that table; D and trimming were worked out from the DNA. The sample has some 150,000 clones, roughly nine tenths seen once; the top ten hold around 7%.

V and J are TRBV7-9 and TRBJ1-4, with D unclear. The source is a woman aged 80 or over in a cohort sampled during active or convalescent COVID-19. Sequencing was done on a sample of peripheral blood. The CDR3 coding sequence is TGTGCCAGCAGCGGTTCTAAACAGAATGAAAAACTGTTTTTT. Protein sequence: CASSGSKQNEKLFF.